The 14 T cell receptor beta chains given below trace back to one sample, sequenced in a study of T cells after yellow fever vaccination. TCRdb analysed the 5' RACE reads with MiXCR anew, one entry per CDR3 protein. The sample contains 450,000 to 650,000 distinct CDR3 sequences, just over 20% of which appear only once. Sequenced material: PBMCs, taken 21 days after the first yellow fever vaccination. The receptors stem from a man aged 18 to 30 who received the YFV17D yellow fever vaccine.

In nucleotides, the CDR3 is TGTGCCTGGAGTCCCTCGAACAGGCTTCTAGCCAAAAACATTCAGTACTTC. Translating gives CAWSPSNRLLAKNIQYF. The chain employs TRBV30 and TRBJ2-4; TRBD1 is a possible D gene (5 bases). Germline V gene data show CDR1 as GTSNPN and CDR2 as SVGIG (reference sequence). The CDR3 loop spans 17 amino acids. V was clipped by 2 bases and J by 0 bases, with 17 bases between them.

Concerning this clonotype: Germline is not matched at one junction end, which may reflect a read error. The chain couples TRBV6-4 to TRBJ2-7, with 8 bases that match TRBD2. CDR1 MRHNA and CDR2 SNTAGT come from the germline V gene. CDR3 length equals 13 residues. In nucleotides, the CDR3 is TGTGCAAGCACCCTAGCGGGCACCTACGAGCAGTACTTC. Translating gives CASTLAGTYEQYF.

The V and J genes are TRBV4-1 and TRBJ2-5; unclear D gene. The CDR3 has 13 residues. Germline CDR1 MGHRA, CDR2 YSYEKL. With 0 bases removed from V and 5 bases from J, the gap between germline ends came to 7 bases. The DNA of the CDR3 is TGCGCCAGCAGCCAAGAAAGGGTTGAGACCCAGTACTTC. Protein product: CASSQERVETQYF.

This clonotype was counted between two and nine times. This chain links TRBV12-3 or TRBV12-4 with TRBJ1-3; no reliable D call. V was clipped by 5 bases and J by 4 bases, with 12 bases between them. This CDR3 has 14 amino acids. Here the CDR3 reads CASSTPAWGNTIYF. The CDR3 bases are TGTGCCAGCAGTACCCCAGCCTGGGGAAACACCATATATTTT.

V is TRBV7-6 and J is TRBJ2-5; no clear D gene. The CDR3 consists of 14 residues. V was pared by 1 base and J by 1 base, with 7 bases between. Germline CDR1 is SGHVS and CDR2 is FNYEAQ. In nucleotides, the CDR3 is TGTGCCAGCAGCTTAGGACATACCCAAGAGACCCAGTACTTC. It specifies CASSLGHTQETQYF.

This clonotype has just a few counts. This chain joins TRBV5-1 and TRBJ1-6; the D gene is possibly TRBD1 (6 bases). This CDR3 comprises 14 residues. V was pared by 0 bases and J by 10 bases, with 11 bases between. CDR1 and CDR2 from the germline V gene are SGHRS and YFSETQ. The CDR3 DNA is TGCGCCAGCAGCTTGGACAGGGAGGACTCACCCCTCCACTTT. This codes for CASSLDREDSPLHF.

This clonotype was counted a few times. The chain uses TRBV20-1 and TRBJ2-4, with 7 bases that match TRBD1. The germline CDR1 and CDR2 sequences are DFQATT and SNEGSKA (reference sequence). CDR3 length: 15 residues. V shed 5 bases and J 5 bases; nucleotides not matched to a gene: 12. CDR3: CSAGVGTVGENIQYF. CDR3 DNA sequence: TGCAGTGCTGGAGTCGGGACAGTCGGGGAAAACATTCAGTACTTC.

The CDR3 loop is CASSTWDSLNSPLHF. CDR3 coding DNA: TGTGCCAGCAGTACCTGGGACAGCCTGAATTCACCCCTCCACTTT. The V call is TRBV27, the J call TRBJ1-6, with TRBD1 matching 7 bases. CDR1 MNHEY and CDR2 SMNVEV come from the germline V gene (reference sequence). The V gene end was trimmed by 5 bases and the J gene end by 7 bases; junction bases not matched to a gene: 8. The CDR3 totals 15 residues.

The chain carries TRBV7-6 and TRBJ1-1; 7 bases agree with TRBD1. Trimming took 5 bases from V and 4 from J; bases not matched to a gene: 7. CDR1 is SGHVS, CDR2 FNYEAQ, per germline. The CDR3 contains 14 residues. DNA of the CDR3: TGTGCCAGCAGCCAATCTTCAGGGGGCACTGAAGCTTTCTTT. It yields the protein CASSQSSGGTEAFF.

This clonotype showed up just a few times. The chain joins TRBV4-1 to TRBJ1-1; D remains ambiguous. From germline, CDR1 is MGHRA and CDR2 YSYEKL. Trimming took 0 bases from V and 4 from J, leaving 12 bases between them. The CDR3 runs to 15 residues. Here the CDR3 DNA reads TGCGCCAGCAGCCAAGAGAGAGCCTTAGCCACTGAAGCTTTCTTT. Protein: CASSQERALATEAFF.

Regarding this clonotype: At one end, the junction sequence differs from germline, possibly due to a read error. The rearrangement joins TRBV10-3 to TRBJ2-4; D is perhaps TRBD1 (5 bases). This CDR3 has 14 residues. Germline assignment: CDR1 ENHRY and CDR2 SYGVKD. CDR3 region: CAISESDKQNILYF. The CDR3 DNA reads as TGTGCCATCTCGGAATCGGACAAACAAAACATTCTGTACTTC.

This chain joins TRBV11-2 and TRBJ1-4; 8 bases are shared with TRBD1. Germline CDR1 SGHAT, CDR2 FQNNGV. There are 15 residues in the CDR3. V lost 3 bases to trimming and J lost 8 bases; unmatched junction nucleotides: 8. CDR3 sequence: CASSFFQGASEKLFF. Here the CDR3 DNA reads TGTGCCAGCAGCTTTTTTCAGGGGGCTTCGGAAAAACTGTTTTTT.

The chain links TRBV29-1 to TRBJ1-1; D is unresolved. V shed 0 bases and J shed 1 base, with 9 bases lying between them. CDR1 and CDR2 from the germline V gene are SQVTM and ANQGSEA. The CDR3 spans 14 residues. The CDR3 region is CSVEEGSRNTEAFF. In nucleotides, the CDR3 is TGCAGCGTTGAAGAAGGTAGCAGGAACACTGAAGCTTTCTTT.

There are a few counts of this clonotype. CDR3 sequence: CASSQDQGVDNSPLHF. In nucleotides, the CDR3 is TGCGCCAGCAGCCAAGATCAAGGGGTAGATAATTCACCCCTCCACTTT. J is TRBJ1-6 and V is TRBV4-1, with D tentatively TRBD1 (5 bases). CDR1 MGHRA and CDR2 YSYEKL come from the germline V gene. The V end was cut by 0 bases, the J end by 5 bases, with 11 bases between. There are 16 residues in the CDR3.